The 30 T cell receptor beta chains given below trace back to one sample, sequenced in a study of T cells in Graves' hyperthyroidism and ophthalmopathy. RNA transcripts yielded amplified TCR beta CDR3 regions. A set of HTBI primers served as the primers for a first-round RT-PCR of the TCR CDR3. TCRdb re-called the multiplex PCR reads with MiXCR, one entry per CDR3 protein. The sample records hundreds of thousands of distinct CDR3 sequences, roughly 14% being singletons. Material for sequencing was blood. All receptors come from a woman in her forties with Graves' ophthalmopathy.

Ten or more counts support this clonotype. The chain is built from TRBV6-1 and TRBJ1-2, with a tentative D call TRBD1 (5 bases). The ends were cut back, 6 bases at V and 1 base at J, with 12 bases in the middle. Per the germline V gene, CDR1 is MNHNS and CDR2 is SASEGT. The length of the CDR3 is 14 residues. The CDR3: CASSAVGVNYGYTF. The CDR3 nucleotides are TGTGCCAGCAGCGCCGTAGGGGTTAACTATGGCTACACCTTC.

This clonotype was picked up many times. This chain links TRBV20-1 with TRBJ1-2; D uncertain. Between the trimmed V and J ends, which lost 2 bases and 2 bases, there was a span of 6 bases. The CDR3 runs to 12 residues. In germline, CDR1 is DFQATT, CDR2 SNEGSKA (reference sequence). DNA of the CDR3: TGCAGTGCTAGAACTTTCAACTATGGCTACACCTTC. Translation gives CSARTFNYGYTF.

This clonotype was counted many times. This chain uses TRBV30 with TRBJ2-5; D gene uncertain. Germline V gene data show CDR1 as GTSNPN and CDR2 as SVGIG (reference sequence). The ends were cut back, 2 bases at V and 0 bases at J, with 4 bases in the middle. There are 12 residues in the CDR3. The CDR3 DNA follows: TGTGCCTGGAGTATAGACCAAGAGACCCAGTACTTC. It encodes CAWSIDQETQYF.

The DNA for the CDR3 is TGTGCCAGCAGCATAGACGGACTCATCTACGAGCAGTACTTC. The encoded protein is CASSIDGLIYEQYF. The genes are TRBV7-9 and TRBJ2-7, with TRBD2 as a possible D gene (5 bases). Germline assignment: CDR1 SEHNR and CDR2 FQNEAQ (reference sequence). V lost 5 bases to trimming and J lost 3 bases, with 14 bases between them. This CDR3 spans 14 amino acids.

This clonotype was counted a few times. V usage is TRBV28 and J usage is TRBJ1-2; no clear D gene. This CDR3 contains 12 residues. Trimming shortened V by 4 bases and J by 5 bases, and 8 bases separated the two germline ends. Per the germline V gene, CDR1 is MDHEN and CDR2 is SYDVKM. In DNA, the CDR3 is TGTGCCAGCAGTTCGAGAGTTTATGGCTACACCTTC. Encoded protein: CASSSRVYGYTF.

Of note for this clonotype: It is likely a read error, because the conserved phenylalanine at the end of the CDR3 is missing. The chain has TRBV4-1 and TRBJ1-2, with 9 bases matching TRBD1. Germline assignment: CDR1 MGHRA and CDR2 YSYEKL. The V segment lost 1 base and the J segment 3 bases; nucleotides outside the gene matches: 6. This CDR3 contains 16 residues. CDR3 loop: CASSQVEDRGDYGYTS. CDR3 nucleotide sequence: TGCGCCAGCAGCCAAGTCGAGGACAGGGGAGACTATGGCTACACCTCC.

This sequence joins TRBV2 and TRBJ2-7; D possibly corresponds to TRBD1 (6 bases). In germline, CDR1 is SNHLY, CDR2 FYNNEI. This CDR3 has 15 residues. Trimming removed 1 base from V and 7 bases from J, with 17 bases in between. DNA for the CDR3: TGTGCCAGCAGTGAAGGACTTGGGGACACCTCTGAGCAGTACTTC. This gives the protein CASSEGLGDTSEQYF.

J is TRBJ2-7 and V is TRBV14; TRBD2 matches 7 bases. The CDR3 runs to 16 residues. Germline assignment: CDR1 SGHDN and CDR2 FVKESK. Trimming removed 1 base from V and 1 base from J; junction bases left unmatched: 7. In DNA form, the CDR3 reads TGTGCCAGCAGCCAAGGTCGGGACTATTCTTCCTACGAGCAGTACTTC. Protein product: CASSQGRDYSSYEQYF.

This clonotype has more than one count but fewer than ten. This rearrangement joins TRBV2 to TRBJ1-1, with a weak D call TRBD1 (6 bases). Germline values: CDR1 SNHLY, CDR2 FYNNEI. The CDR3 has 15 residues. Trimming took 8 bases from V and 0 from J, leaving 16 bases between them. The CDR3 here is CASCVGGPVNTEAFF. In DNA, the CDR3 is TGTGCCAGCTGCGTCGGGGGGCCGGTGAACACTGAAGCTTTCTTT. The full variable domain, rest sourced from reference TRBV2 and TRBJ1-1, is EPEVTQTPSHQVTQMGQEVILRCVPISNHLYFYWYRQILGQKVEFLVSFYNNEISEKSEIFDDQFSVERPDGSNFTLKIRSTKLEDSAMYFCASCVGGPVNTEAFFGQGTRLTVV.

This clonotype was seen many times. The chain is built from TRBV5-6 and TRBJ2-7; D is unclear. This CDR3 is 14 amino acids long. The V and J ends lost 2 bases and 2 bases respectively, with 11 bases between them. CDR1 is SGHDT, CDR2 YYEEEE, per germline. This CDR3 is CASSFPGTPYEQYF. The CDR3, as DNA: TGTGCCAGCAGCTTCCCTGGCACACCCTACGAGCAGTACTTC.

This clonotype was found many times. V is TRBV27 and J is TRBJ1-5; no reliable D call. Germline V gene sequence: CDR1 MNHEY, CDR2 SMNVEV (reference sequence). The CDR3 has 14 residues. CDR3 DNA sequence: TGTCCACCACCTGGGGAATATAGCAATCAGCCCCAGCATTTT. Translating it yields CPPPGEYSNQPQHF.

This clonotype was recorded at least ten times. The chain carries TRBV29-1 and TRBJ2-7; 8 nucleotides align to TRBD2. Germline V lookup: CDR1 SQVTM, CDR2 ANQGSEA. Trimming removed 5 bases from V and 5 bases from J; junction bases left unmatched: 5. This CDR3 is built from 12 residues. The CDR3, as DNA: TGCAGCGTTTCGGGGGGGACTAACGAGCAGTACTTC. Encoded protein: CSVSGGTNEQYF.

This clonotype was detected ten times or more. As DNA, the CDR3 is TGTGCCAGCAGCCGAATCGGAACAGACCTCGCGAACACCGGGGAGCTGTTTTTT. Protein product: CASSRIGTDLANTGELFF. The J gene is TRBJ2-2, the V gene TRBV28; D gene unclear. CDR3 length: 18 residues. Trimming removed 6 bases at V and 0 bases at J, with 20 bases between. The V gene's germline CDR1 is MDHEN and CDR2 SYDVKM.

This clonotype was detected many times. The DNA of the CDR3 is TGTGCCAGCAGCCAAGCGGGAGTCCAAGAGACCCAGTACTTC. It codes for CASSQAGVQETQYF. The V call is TRBV4-2, the J call TRBJ2-5; the D gene is possibly TRBD2 (6 bases). V was shortened by 1 base and J by 1 base, with 7 bases between the two germline ends. The CDR3 totals 14 residues. Germline lookup yields CDR1 LGHNA and CDR2 YNFKEQ.

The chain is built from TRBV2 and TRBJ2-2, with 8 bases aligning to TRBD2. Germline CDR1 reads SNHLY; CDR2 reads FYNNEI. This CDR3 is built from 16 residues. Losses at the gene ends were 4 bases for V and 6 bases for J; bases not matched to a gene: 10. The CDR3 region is CASSGGLAGGPGELFF. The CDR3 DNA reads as TGTGCCAGCAGTGGGGGGCTAGCGGGCGGTCCCGGGGAGCTGTTTTTT.

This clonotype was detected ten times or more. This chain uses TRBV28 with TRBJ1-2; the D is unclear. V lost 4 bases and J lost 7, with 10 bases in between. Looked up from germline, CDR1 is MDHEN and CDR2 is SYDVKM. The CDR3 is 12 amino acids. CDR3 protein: CASSSPDRGYTF. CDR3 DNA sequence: TGTGCCAGCAGTTCCCCGGACCGTGGCTACACCTTC.

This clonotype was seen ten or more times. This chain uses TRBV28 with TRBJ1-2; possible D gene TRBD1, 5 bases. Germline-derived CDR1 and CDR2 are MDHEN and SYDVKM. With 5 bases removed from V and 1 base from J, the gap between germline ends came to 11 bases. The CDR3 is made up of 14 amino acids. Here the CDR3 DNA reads TGTGCCAGCAGTCCGAGGGGTGATAACTATGGCTACACCTTC. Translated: CASSPRGDNYGYTF.

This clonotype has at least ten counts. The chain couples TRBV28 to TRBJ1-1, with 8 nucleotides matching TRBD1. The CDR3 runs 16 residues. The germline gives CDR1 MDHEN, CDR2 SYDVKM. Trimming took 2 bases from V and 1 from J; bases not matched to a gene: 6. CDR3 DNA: TGTGCCAGCAGTTTACGGACAGGGAGACCGAACACTGAAGCTTTCTTT. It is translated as CASSLRTGRPNTEAFF.

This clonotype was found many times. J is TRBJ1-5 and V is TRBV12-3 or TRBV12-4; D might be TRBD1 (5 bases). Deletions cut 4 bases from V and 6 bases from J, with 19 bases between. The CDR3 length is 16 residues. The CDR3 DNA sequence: TGTGCCAGCAGTTCCCCCCGGGCAGGGCCCGCTCAGCCCCAGCATTTT. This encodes CASSSPRAGPAQPQHF.

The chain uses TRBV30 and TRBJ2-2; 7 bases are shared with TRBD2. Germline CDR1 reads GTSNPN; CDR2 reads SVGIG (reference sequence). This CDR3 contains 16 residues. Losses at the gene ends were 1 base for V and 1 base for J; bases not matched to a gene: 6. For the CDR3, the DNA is TGTGCCTGGAGTGGTGCTAGCGGAAAGAACACCGGGGAGCTGTTTTTT. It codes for CAWSGASGKNTGELFF.

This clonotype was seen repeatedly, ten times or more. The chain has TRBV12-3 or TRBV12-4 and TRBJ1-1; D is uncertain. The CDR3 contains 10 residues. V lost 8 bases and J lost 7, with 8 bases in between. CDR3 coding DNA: TGTGCCAGCTCCACCATTGAAGCTTTCTTT. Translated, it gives CASSTIEAFF.

CDR3 in DNA: TGTGCCAGCAGTTTACCACAGGGGGTAGGCACTGAAGCTTTCTTT. The encoded protein is CASSLPQGVGTEAFF. The rearrangement joins TRBV28 to TRBJ1-1, with 8 bases that match TRBD1. Germline loops: CDR1 MDHEN, CDR2 SYDVKM. This CDR3 has 15 residues. V shed 2 bases, J shed 4 bases, and the junction held 6 bases outside the gene matches.

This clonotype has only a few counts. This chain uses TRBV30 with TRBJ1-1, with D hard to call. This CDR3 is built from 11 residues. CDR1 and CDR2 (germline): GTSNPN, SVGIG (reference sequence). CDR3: CSSVQNTEAFF. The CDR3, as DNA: TGTTCCTCCGTCCAGAACACTGAAGCTTTCTTT.

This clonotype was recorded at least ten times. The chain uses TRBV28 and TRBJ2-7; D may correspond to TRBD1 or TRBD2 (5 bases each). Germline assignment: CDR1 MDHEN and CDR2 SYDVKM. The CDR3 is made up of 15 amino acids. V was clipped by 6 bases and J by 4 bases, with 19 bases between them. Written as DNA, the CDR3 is TGTGCCAGCAGCTTCCCGGGGCAGGGTTCTTACGAGCAGTACTTC. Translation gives CASSFPGQGSYEQYF.

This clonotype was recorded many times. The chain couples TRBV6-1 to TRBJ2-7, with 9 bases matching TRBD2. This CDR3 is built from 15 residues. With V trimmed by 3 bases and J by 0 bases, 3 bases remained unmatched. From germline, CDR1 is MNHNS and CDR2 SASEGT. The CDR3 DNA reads TGTGCCAGCAGTGAGCTAGCGGGGAGCTCCTACGAGCAGTACTTC. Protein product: CASSELAGSSYEQYF.

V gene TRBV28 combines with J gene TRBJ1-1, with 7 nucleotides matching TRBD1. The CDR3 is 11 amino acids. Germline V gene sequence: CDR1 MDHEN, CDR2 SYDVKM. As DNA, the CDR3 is TGTAGCGCAACAGGGGACACTGAAGCTTTCTTT. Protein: CSATGDTEAFF.

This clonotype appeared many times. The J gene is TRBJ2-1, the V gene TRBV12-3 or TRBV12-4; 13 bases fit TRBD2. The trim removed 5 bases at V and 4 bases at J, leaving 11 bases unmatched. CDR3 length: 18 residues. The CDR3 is CASSLGLAGASFYNEQFF. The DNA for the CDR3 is TGTGCCAGCAGTCTCGGACTAGCGGGAGCTTCATTTTACAATGAGCAGTTCTTC.

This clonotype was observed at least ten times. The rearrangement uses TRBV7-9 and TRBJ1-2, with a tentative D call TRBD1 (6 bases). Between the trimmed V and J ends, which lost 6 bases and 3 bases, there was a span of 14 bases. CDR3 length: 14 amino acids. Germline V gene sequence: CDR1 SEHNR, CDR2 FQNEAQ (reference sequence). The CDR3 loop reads CASSGTGIYYGYTF. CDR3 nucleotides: TGTGCCAGCAGTGGTACAGGGATCTACTATGGCTACACCTTC.

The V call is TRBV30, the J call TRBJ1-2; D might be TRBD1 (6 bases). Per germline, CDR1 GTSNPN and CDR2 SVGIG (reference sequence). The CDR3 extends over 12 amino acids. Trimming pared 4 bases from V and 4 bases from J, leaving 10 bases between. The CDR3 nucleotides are TGTGCCTGGAATGACAGGCGCTATGGCTACACCTTC. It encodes CAWNDRRYGYTF.

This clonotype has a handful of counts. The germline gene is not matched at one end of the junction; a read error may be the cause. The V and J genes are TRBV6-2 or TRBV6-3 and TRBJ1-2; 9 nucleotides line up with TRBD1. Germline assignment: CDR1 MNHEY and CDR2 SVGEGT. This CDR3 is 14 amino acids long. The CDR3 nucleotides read TGTGCCAGCAGTCAAACCCTGACAGGGGGAGGCTGCACCTTC. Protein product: CASSQTLTGGGCTF.